This T cell receptor beta chain is from a study of control samples from healthy donors and cancer patients. Using immunoSEQ multiplex PCR, the repertoire was profiled, and TCRdb retains in-frame clones only, with some absent. The table lists 120,000 or so clones, roughly 90% of them singletons. This clone was recorded a few times. Per germline, CDR1 MNHEY and CDR2 SMNVEV (reference sequence). Trimming took off 4 bases at V and 6 bases at J, with 12 bases between the two ends. This CDR3 is built from 13 residues. Sequenced material: blood. The chain recombines TRBV27 with TRBJ1-1; perhaps TRBD1 as D (5 bases). This receptor was taken from a man aged 18 to 29 in good health. The CDR3 nucleotides read TGTGCCAGCAGTTACGGGTCGGGGGCTGAAGCTTTCTTT. Its translation: CASSYGSGAEAFF.